The 27 T cell receptor beta chains reported below all come from one sample, sequenced in a study of blood T cell repertoires in COVID-19 (dated by TCRdb to the early 2020s). Library generation was performed with the immunoSEQ multiplex PCR assay. Not all clones reach the TCRdb copy of this immuneACCESS table, which keeps in-frame sequences only. Checked studies attribute under half of the gap to unresolved V genes and leave the rest unexplained. The sample has about 250,000 clones on record, roughly 80% of them singletons. The top ten hold about 9% of the sample. Input material: peripheral blood. The origin of the receptors is an elderly man with acute or convalescent COVID-19.

The DNA of the CDR3 is TGCGCCAGCAGCTTATTCTTATCAAGACCGGGACTTACAACACGGGGGTCGAACACTGAAGCTTTCTTT. Protein sequence: CASSLFLSRPGLTTRGSNTEAFF. V usage is TRBV5-1 and J usage is TRBJ1-1; D may be TRBD1 (5 bases). Germline assignment: CDR1 SGHRS and CDR2 YFSETQ. Trimming took off 2 bases at V and 1 base at J, with 36 bases between the two ends. The CDR3 is made up of 23 amino acids. The variable domain in full, completed from reference TRBV5-1 and TRBJ1-1, reads KAGVTQTPRYLIKTRGQQVTLSCSPISGHRSVSWYQQTPGQGLQFLFEYFSETQRNKGNFPGRFSGRQFSNSRSEMNVSTLELGDSALYLCASSLFLSRPGLTTRGSNTEAFFGQGTRLTVV.

For this clone: Other DNA sequences within the sample encode an identical CDR3. The chain has TRBV12-5 and TRBJ1-1; 7 bases are a match to TRBD1. V dropped 6 bases and J dropped 4; count of bases not matched to a gene: 5. Looked up from germline, CDR1 is LGHNT and CDR2 is FRNRAP. The length of the CDR3 is 13 residues. The CDR3 spells CASGRQGGTEAFF. CDR3 sequence (DNA): TGTGCTAGTGGGAGACAGGGAGGCACTGAAGCTTTCTTT.

This clone is a singleton in its sample. The CDR3 nucleotides are TGTGCCAGCTCACCTTACAAGACAGGGAACACTGAAGCTTTCTTT. Residues: CASSPYKTGNTEAFF. The gene calls are TRBV18 and TRBJ1-1, with D possibly TRBD1 on 6 matching bases. The ends were cut back, 3 bases at V and 1 base at J, with 12 bases in the middle. This CDR3 is built from 15 residues. Germline loops: CDR1 KGHSH, CDR2 LQKENI.

The V call is TRBV3-1 (or the pseudogene TRBV3-2), the J call TRBJ1-6; 8 nucleotides line up with TRBD1. The CDR3 runs to 16 residues. Trimming took 1 base from V and 10 from J; bases not matched to a gene: 9. Germline CDR1 reads LGHDT; CDR2 reads YNNKEL (reference sequence). The CDR3 here is CASSQARTGLGSPLHF. The CDR3 nucleotides are TGTGCCAGCAGCCAAGCAAGGACAGGGTTAGGATCACCCCTCCACTTT.

This rearrangement joins TRBV12-3 or TRBV12-4 to TRBJ2-1; TRBD2 might be the D (6 bases). The CDR3 has 12 residues. The V gene lost 5 bases and the J gene lost 10 bases, with 12 bases spanning the gap. The CDR3 nucleotides are TGTGCCAGCAGTACAACTAGCCGAGAGCAGTTCTTC. Amino acid sequence: CASSTTSREQFF.

With respect to this clone: The sample has other DNA sequences that encode this CDR3 too. The rearrangement links TRBV19 to TRBJ2-3; D not certain. This CDR3 has 13 amino acids. Germline loops: CDR1 LNHDA, CDR2 SQIVND (reference sequence). Trimming cost V 6 bases and J 1 base, with 8 bases left between them. In DNA, the CDR3 is TGTGCCAGTAGCCTCCCGGGCACAGATACGCAGTATTTT. It codes for CASSLPGTDTQYF. The full variable domain, rest sourced from reference TRBV19 and TRBJ2-3, is DGGITQSPKYLFRKEGQNVTLSCEQNLNHDAMYWYRQDPGQGLRLIYYSQIVNDFQKGDIAEGYSVSREKKESFPLTVTSAQKNPTAFYLCASSLPGTDTQYFGPGTRLTVL.

The CDR3 nucleotides are TGTGCCAGCAGTTTATCGGGGACAGGGGTCTATCAGCCCCAGCATTTT. Translated: CASSLSGTGVYQPQHF. The chain carries TRBV27 and TRBJ1-5; 10 bases map to TRBD1. Germline CDR1 is MNHEY and CDR2 is SMNVEV (reference sequence). V lost 0 bases, J lost 5 bases, and 4 bases stayed unmatched. This CDR3 has 16 residues.

The chain employs TRBV19 and TRBJ1-4, with 8 positions matching TRBD1. After removal of 1 base from V and 7 bases from J, the junction contained 5 bases not matched to a gene. CDR1 and CDR2 (germline): LNHDA, SQIVND (reference sequence). The CDR3 loop spans 15 amino acids. The CDR3 sequence: CASSIVGTGPEKLFF. The DNA of the CDR3 is TGTGCCAGTAGTATAGTCGGGACAGGACCTGAAAAACTGTTTTTT.

This clone has only one observation. The gene calls are TRBV19 and TRBJ1-2; D ambiguous. Germline V gene sequence: CDR1 LNHDA, CDR2 SQIVND (reference sequence). Trimming left V 2 bases short and J 1 base short, with 8 bases between. This CDR3 has 14 amino acids. The CDR3 loop is CASSITGINYGYTF. The CDR3 nucleotides are TGTGCCAGTAGTATAACGGGGATTAACTATGGCTACACCTTC.

The chain combines TRBV5-1 with TRBJ2-7; 11 bases line up with TRBD1. The CDR3 loop spans 14 amino acids. Germline values: CDR1 SGHRS, CDR2 YFSETQ. V dropped 4 bases and J dropped 7; count of bases not matched to a gene: 7. CDR3 amino acids: CASSPGTGGQEQYF. The DNA for the CDR3 is TGCGCCAGCAGCCCCGGGACAGGGGGGCAAGAGCAGTACTTC.

The rearrangement links TRBV11-2 to TRBJ2-3; D may be TRBD2 (5 bases). The CDR3 length is 16 residues. With 5 bases removed from V and 8 bases from J, the gap between germline ends came to 23 bases. The germline CDR1 and CDR2 sequences are SGHAT and FQNNGV. In DNA, the CDR3 is TGTGCCAGCAGCCGTATCGGGCACTTCCGAGGAGGTACGCAGTATTTT. It encodes CASSRIGHFRGGTQYF.

This clone was observed a single time. The J gene is TRBJ1-4, the V gene TRBV2, with 7 bases that match TRBD1. The CDR3 length is 15 residues. Losses at the gene ends were 2 bases for V and 4 bases for J; bases not matched to a gene: 4. CDR1 is SNHLY, CDR2 FYNNEI, per germline. The CDR3 here is CASSERGQNNEKLFF. The CDR3 DNA reads TGTGCCAGCAGTGAAAGGGGACAGAATAATGAAAAACTGTTTTTT.

In this sample, this clone turned up a few times. The chain has TRBV10-1 and TRBJ2-1; 11 nucleotides align to TRBD1. Germline trimming cut 4 bases from V and 10 bases from J; bases unmatched to any gene: 12. The CDR3 runs 16 residues. In germline, CDR1 is WNHNN, CDR2 SYGVQD (reference sequence). CDR3 nucleotide sequence: TGCGCCAGCAGTGGACCCCGGGACAGGGGGTATCGAGAGCAGTTCTTC. Amino acid sequence: CASSGPRDRGYREQFF.

The CDR3 DNA sequence: TGTGCCAGCAGTTTCGACAGTCGCCGCTATGGCTACACCTTC. Amino acids: CASSFDSRRYGYTF. V usage is TRBV28 and J usage is TRBJ1-2; perhaps TRBD1 as D (5 bases). The CDR3 runs 14 residues. The ends were cut back, 3 bases at V and 4 bases at J, with 12 bases in the middle. Germline CDR1 is MDHEN and CDR2 is SYDVKM.

This chain links TRBV29-1 with TRBJ1-1; TRBD1 aligns across 7 bases. J was trimmed by 1 base and V by 6 bases; bases with no gene match: 5. The CDR3 loop spans 13 amino acids. Germline CDR1 is SQVTM and CDR2 is ANQGSEA. The CDR3 DNA follows: TGCAGCGTCCTAGGGGGCTGGAACACTGAAGCTTTCTTT. Residues: CSVLGGWNTEAFF. Variable domain in full (rest from reference TRBV29-1 and TRBJ1-1): SAVISQKPSRDICQRGTSLTIQCQVDSQVTMMFWYRQQPGQSLTLIATANQGSEATYESGFVIDKFPISRPNLTFSTLTVSNMSPEDSSIYLCSVLGGWNTEAFFGQGTRLTVV.

Only one count was recorded for this clone. CDR3 sequence: CAGGQGAYGYTF. CDR3 nucleotides: TGTGCCGGGGGACAGGGGGCCTATGGCTACACCTTC. This chain links TRBV30 with TRBJ1-2; TRBD1 matches at 12 bases. The V and J ends lost 8 bases and 4 bases, in that order; junction bases with no gene match: 2. CDR1 GTSNPN and CDR2 SVGIG come from the germline V gene (reference sequence). The CDR3 extends over 12 amino acids.

This clone has a single count. J is TRBJ1-2 and V is TRBV7-9; the D is unclear. This CDR3 is built from 15 residues. Trimming removed 1 base at V and 2 bases at J, with 11 bases between. The germline V gene has CDR1 SEHNR and CDR2 FQNEAQ (reference sequence). This CDR3 reads CASSLEGGRNYGYTF. In nucleotides, the CDR3 is TGTGCCAGCAGCTTAGAGGGAGGGAGGAACTATGGCTACACCTTC.

This clone showed up just once. The same CDR3 arises from other DNA sequences in this sample as well. The V gene is TRBV5-1, the J gene TRBJ1-1; D possibly corresponds to TRBD1 (5 bases). The CDR3 is made up of 13 amino acids. The germline V and J ends were trimmed by 3 bases and 1 base, with 7 bases remaining between them. From germline, CDR1 is SGHRS and CDR2 YFSETQ. CDR3: CASSSGQNTEAFF. CDR3 nucleotide sequence: TGCGCCAGCAGCTCAGGACAGAACACTGAAGCTTTCTTT.

The V call is TRBV6-5, the J call TRBJ1-2, with D hard to call. Trimming removed 2 bases at V and 2 bases at J, with 6 bases between. The germline V gene encodes CDR1 MNHEY and CDR2 SVGAGI. This CDR3 comprises 13 residues. The CDR3 DNA is TGTGCCAGCAGTTACGAGGGAAACTATGGCTACACCTTC. This sequence encodes CASSYEGNYGYTF.

The genes are TRBV4-2 and TRBJ1-5; D remains ambiguous. Germline values: CDR1 LGHNA, CDR2 YNFKEQ. This CDR3 region has 15 residues. V was trimmed by 0 bases and J by 0 bases, leaving 6 bases between them. The CDR3 reads CASSQEFHSNQPQHF. DNA for the CDR3: TGTGCCAGCAGCCAAGAATTTCATAGCAATCAGCCCCAGCATTTT.

This clone was recorded once. J is TRBJ2-1 and V is TRBV7-8, with 13 bases identical to TRBD2. V was pared by 5 bases and J by 0 bases, with 13 bases of the junction left unmatched. Germline V gene data show CDR1 as SGHVS and CDR2 as FQNEAQ. The CDR3 length is 20 residues. The CDR3 DNA reads as TGTGCCAGCAGCAAGCGTCCCGGGACTAGCGGGGCGAGCTCCTACAATGAGCAGTTCTTC. Protein product: CASSKRPGTSGASSYNEQFF. The entire variable domain, with the rest obtained from reference TRBV7-8 and TRBJ2-1, is as follows: GAGVSQSPRYKVAKRGQDVALRCDPISGHVSLFWYQQALGQGPEFLTYFQNEAQLDKSGLPSDRFFAERPEGSVSTLKIQRTQQEDSAVYLCASSKRPGTSGASSYNEQFFGPGTRLTVL.

V and J are TRBV5-1 and TRBJ2-1; D uncertain. Trimming pared 4 bases from V and 0 bases from J, leaving 11 bases between. The CDR3 loop spans 15 amino acids. Germline CDR1 is SGHRS and CDR2 is YFSETQ. CDR3 nucleotide sequence: TGCGCCAGCAGCATAACTGTGAGCTCCTACAATGAGCAGTTCTTC. This encodes CASSITVSSYNEQFF.

With respect to this clone: Other DNA variants within this sample encode the same CDR3. The chain links TRBV9 to TRBJ1-2, with TRBD1 matching 10 bases. Germline CDR1 and CDR2: SGDLS and YYNGEE. The length of the CDR3 is 14 residues. J gave up 4 bases and V 0 bases, and 0 bases lay outside the gene matches. DNA for the CDR3: TGTGCCAGCAGCGTAGGGACAGGGGGCTATGGCTACACCTTC. This codes for CASSVGTGGYGYTF.

The CDR3 spells CASRAYSNQPQHF. CDR3 DNA sequence: TGTGCCAGTCGTGCCTATAGCAATCAGCCCCAGCATTTT. The J gene is TRBJ1-5, the V gene TRBV19; D is ambiguous. Trimming left V 8 bases short and J 0 bases short, with 8 bases between. The CDR3 length is 13 residues. CDR1 and CDR2 from the germline V gene are LNHDA and SQIVND (reference sequence).

The J gene is TRBJ2-2, the V gene TRBV9; 8 bases are shared with TRBD2. With V trimmed by 0 bases and J by 4 bases, 5 bases remained unmatched. This CDR3 is built from 16 residues. Per the germline V gene, CDR1 is SGDLS and CDR2 is YYNGEE. For the CDR3, the DNA is TGTGCCAGCAGCGTAGAGGGTAGCGGGGCCACCGGGGAGCTGTTTTTT. Protein sequence: CASSVEGSGATGELFF.

The chain combines TRBV2 with TRBJ2-4; tentatively, D is TRBD1 (5 bases). Looked up from germline, CDR1 is SNHLY and CDR2 is FYNNEI. V shed 4 bases and J shed 0 bases, with 16 bases lying between them. CDR3 size: 17 residues. The CDR3 coding sequence is TGTGCCAGCAGTGTCATCCGACAGTCCCTAGCCAAAAACATTCAGTACTTC. Amino acid sequence: CASSVIRQSLAKNIQYF.

This chain links TRBV5-1 with TRBJ2-3, with a tentative D call TRBD2 (5 bases). Germline CDR1 SGHRS, CDR2 YFSETQ. V lost 1 base to trimming and J lost 11 bases, with 17 bases between them. The CDR3 loop spans 14 amino acids. CDR3 bases: TGCGCCAGCAGCTTGAATAGCGAAACTTCGAAGCAGTATTTT. It specifies CASSLNSETSKQYF. Full variable domain (missing parts from reference TRBV5-1 and TRBJ2-3): KAGVTQTPRYLIKTRGQQVTLSCSPISGHRSVSWYQQTPGQGLQFLFEYFSETQRNKGNFPGRFSGRQFSNSRSEMNVSTLELGDSALYLCASSLNSETSKQYFGPGTRLTVL.